Following are 6 T cell receptor beta chains from one sample sequenced in a study of blood T cells in healthy people across ages. It was with a sample-barcoded 5' primer and a J-beta primer mix that a second PCR of about 6 to 12 cycles was run. A single record per CDR3 protein comes from TCRdb applying MiXCR to the 5' RACE reads. The table lists roughly 1,500,000 distinct CDR3 sequences, 42% of them singletons. Sequencing was performed on blood. The receptors were gathered from a woman aged 18-35 years in good health.

This chain uses TRBV25-1 with TRBJ2-7; D perhaps matches TRBD2 (6 bases). Trimming took off 6 bases at V and 4 bases at J, with 16 bases between the two ends. CDR3 length: 14 residues. Germline V lookup: CDR1 MGHDK, CDR2 SYGVNS. The CDR3 loop is CASRKTGDGYEQYF. CDR3 DNA sequence: TGTGCCAGCAGAAAGACGGGGGACGGATACGAGCAGTACTTC.

This sequence joins TRBV15 and TRBJ1-1, with D unresolved. Trimming left V 1 base short and J 0 bases short, with 9 bases between. This CDR3 contains 15 residues. From germline, CDR1 is LNHNV and CDR2 YYDKDF (reference sequence). The CDR3 region is CATSRGAAMNTEAFF. Written as DNA, the CDR3 is TGTGCCACCAGCAGAGGTGCGGCAATGAACACTGAAGCTTTCTTT.

The gene calls are TRBV15 and TRBJ2-2; D not resolved. Germline loops: CDR1 LNHNV, CDR2 YYDKDF (reference sequence). The CDR3 is 13 amino acids. Deletions cut 8 bases from V and 2 bases from J, with 9 bases between. The chain's CDR3 is CATGPVNTGELFF. CDR3 DNA: TGTGCCACCGGTCCGGTCAACACCGGGGAGCTGTTTTTT.

The V call is TRBV15, the J call TRBJ2-1, with D perhaps matching TRBD2 (5 bases). V shed 7 bases and J shed 10 bases, with 23 bases lying between them. The CDR3 totals 15 residues. Germline CDR1 and CDR2: LNHNV and YYDKDF (reference sequence). Here the CDR3 reads CATKRSGASEAEQFF. The CDR3 DNA sequence: TGTGCCACCAAACGCTCGGGCGCCTCGGAGGCCGAGCAGTTCTTC.

The chain has TRBV6-4 and TRBJ2-5, with unresolved D. V lost 5 bases, J lost 11 bases, and 15 bases lay in between. The CDR3 covers 12 residues. Looked up from germline, CDR1 is MRHNA and CDR2 is SNTAGT. In DNA, the CDR3 is TGTGCCAGCAGTCGAAAGCGCAATGAGCAGTACTTC. Protein: CASSRKRNEQYF.

This clonotype showed up just a few times. The rearrangement links TRBV20-1 to TRBJ2-3, with TRBD2 matching over 9 bases. The CDR3 extends over 17 amino acids. Germline CDR1 and CDR2: DFQATT and SNEGSKA (reference sequence). J was trimmed by 0 bases and V by 5 bases; bases with no gene match: 12. Here the CDR3 DNA reads TGCAGTGCTCGGGGATCCACGACTAGCGGCAGCACAGATACGCAGTATTTT. It specifies CSARGSTTSGSTDTQYF.